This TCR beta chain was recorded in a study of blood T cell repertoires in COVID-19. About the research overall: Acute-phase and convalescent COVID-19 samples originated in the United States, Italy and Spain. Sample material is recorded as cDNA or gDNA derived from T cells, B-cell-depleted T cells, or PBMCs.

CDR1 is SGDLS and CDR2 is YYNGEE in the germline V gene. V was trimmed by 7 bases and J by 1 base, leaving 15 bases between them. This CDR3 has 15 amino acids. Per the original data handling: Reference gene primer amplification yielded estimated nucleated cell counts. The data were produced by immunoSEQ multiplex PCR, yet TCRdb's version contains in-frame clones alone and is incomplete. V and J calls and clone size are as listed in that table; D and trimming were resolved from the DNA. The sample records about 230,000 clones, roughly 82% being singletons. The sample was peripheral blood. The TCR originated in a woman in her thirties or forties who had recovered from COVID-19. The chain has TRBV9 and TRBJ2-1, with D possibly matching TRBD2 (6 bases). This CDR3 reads CASGRDGGSYNEQFF. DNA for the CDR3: TGTGCCAGCGGACGCGACGGGGGATCCTACAATGAGCAGTTCTTC.